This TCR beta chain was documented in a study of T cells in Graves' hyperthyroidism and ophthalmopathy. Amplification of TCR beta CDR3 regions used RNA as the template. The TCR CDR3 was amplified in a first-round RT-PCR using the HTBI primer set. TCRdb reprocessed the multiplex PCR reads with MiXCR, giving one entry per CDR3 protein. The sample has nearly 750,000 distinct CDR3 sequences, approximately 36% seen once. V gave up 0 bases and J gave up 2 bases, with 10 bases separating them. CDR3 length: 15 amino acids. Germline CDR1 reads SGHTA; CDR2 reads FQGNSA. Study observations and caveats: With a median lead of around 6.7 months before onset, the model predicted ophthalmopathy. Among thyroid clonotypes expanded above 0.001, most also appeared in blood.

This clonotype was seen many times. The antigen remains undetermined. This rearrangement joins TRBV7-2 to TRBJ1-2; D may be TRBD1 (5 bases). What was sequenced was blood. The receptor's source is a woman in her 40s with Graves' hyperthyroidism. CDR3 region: CASSLARGRNYGYTF. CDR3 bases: TGTGCCAGCAGCTTAGCGCGGGGACGAAACTATGGCTACACCTTC.